This TCR delta chain was sequenced in a study of gamma-delta chains in newborns, infants, children. The wider study: Polyclonal expansion of innate γδ T cells after birth follows microbial exposure.

Sample share makes this clone large. Other nucleotide sequences from this sample produce the same CDR3. Germline CDR1 is GEAIGNYY and CDR2 is EKD. This CDR3 is 18 amino acids long. Losses at the gene ends were 1 base for V and 0 bases for J; bases not matched to a gene: 4. TCRdb re-processed the reads using CATT. The table records roughly 1,300 delta-chain clones, 2.8% of them present only once. The sequence came from a child who was a newborn, infant or young child, either healthy, febrile or measles-vaccinated (not recorded which). Sequencing used blood. The chain combines TRDV2 with TRDJ3; 8 nucleotides align to TRDD3. The CDR3: CACDTLGDSSWDTRQMFF. For the CDR3, the DNA is TGTGCCTGTGACACGCTGGGGGACAGCTCCTGGGACACCCGACAGATGTTTTTC.